These 24 T cell receptor beta chains share one sample of origin, sequenced in a study of T-cell reconstitution after alpha-beta-depleted transplantation in children. TCRbeta library preparation incorporated unique molecular identifiers. Via MiXCR, TCRdb re-called the PCR reads, giving one row per CDR3 protein. The sample records about 420,000 distinct CDR3 sequences, under 13% being singletons. The source material was PBMCs from the stem cell graft donor, sampled from the stem cell graft. Receptors were obtained from a human donor who donated a stem cell graft to a child with acute myeloid leukemia.

At least ten counts were recorded for this clonotype. The V gene is TRBV12-3 or TRBV12-4, the J gene TRBJ2-1; 12 positions match TRBD1. The ends lost 4 bases at V and 6 bases at J; junction bases unmatched: 1. The CDR3 contains 14 residues. The CDR3 DNA sequence: TGTGCCAGCAGTTGGGGACAGGGGGCCAATGAGCAGTTCTTC. It codes for CASSWGQGANEQFF.

This clonotype showed up many times. The chain recombines TRBV4-2 with TRBJ2-7; D call uncertain. V was pared by 1 base and J by 4 bases, with 8 bases between. Germline values: CDR1 LGHNA, CDR2 YNFKEQ. The CDR3 is made up of 13 amino acids. CDR3 DNA: TGTGCCAGCAGCCAAGGGGCAGGATACGAGCAGTACTTC. It translates to CASSQGAGYEQYF.

In this sample, this clonotype turned up many times. The gene calls are TRBV12-3 or TRBV12-4 and TRBJ2-5; 9 bases agree with TRBD2. J gave up 2 bases and V 5 bases, and 9 bases lay outside the gene matches. The CDR3 has 16 amino acids. The CDR3: CASSQTSGLYQETQYF. The CDR3 DNA follows: TGTGCCAGCAGTCAAACTAGCGGGTTGTATCAAGAGACCCAGTACTTC.

This clonotype turned up a few times. The chain couples TRBV5-1 to TRBJ2-3; TRBD2 might be the D (5 bases). Looked up from germline, CDR1 is SGHRS and CDR2 is YFSETQ. CDR3 length: 15 amino acids. The V gene lost 8 bases and the J gene lost 1 base, with 17 bases spanning the gap. CDR3 amino acids: CASRARPGGTDTQYF. The CDR3 DNA follows: TGCGCCAGTAGAGCCAGACCCGGGGGCACAGATACGCAGTATTTT.

CDR3 residues: CASGMQNYNEQFF. CDR3 coding DNA: TGTGCCAGCGGCATGCAGAACTACAATGAGCAGTTCTTC. The chain couples TRBV6-6 to TRBJ2-1; no clear D gene. Germline CDR1 reads MNHNY; CDR2 reads SVGAGI (reference sequence). Trimming stripped 8 bases from V and 3 bases from J, with 11 bases between. The length of the CDR3 is 13 residues.

This chain connects TRBV6-5 to TRBJ2-1; TRBD2 agrees at 11 bases. J lost 4 bases, V lost 0 bases, and 11 bases had no gene match. Germline CDR1 and CDR2: MNHEY and SVGAGI. This CDR3 comprises 19 residues. The chain's CDR3 is CASSYSWVAGGPGYNEQFF. CDR3 coding DNA: TGTGCCAGCAGTTACTCCTGGGTAGCGGGAGGGCCAGGGTACAATGAGCAGTTCTTC.

Turning to this clonotype: The junction does not match germline at one end; this may be a read error. In DNA form, the CDR3 reads TGTGCCAGCAGTGAGAGGACTAGCAAAGATACGCAGTATTTT. As protein: CASSERTSKDTQYF. The genes are TRBV6-1 and TRBJ2-3; 8 bases line up with TRBD2. This CDR3 is 14 amino acids long. Germline loops: CDR1 MNHNS, CDR2 SASEGT.

This clonotype was seen a few times. The chain carries TRBV10-3 and TRBJ2-1; D unresolved. The V and J ends lost 4 bases and 8 bases respectively, with 9 bases between them. This CDR3 has 12 residues. Germline CDR1 and CDR2: ENHRY and SYGVKD. The CDR3 spells CAISVGGDEQFF. The CDR3 coding sequence is TGTGCCATCAGTGTAGGTGGAGATGAGCAGTTCTTC.

This rearrangement joins TRBV12-3 or TRBV12-4 to TRBJ2-3; TRBD1 aligns across 8 bases. V dropped 1 base and J dropped 4; count of bases not matched to a gene: 28. This CDR3 contains 23 residues. Written as DNA, the CDR3 is TGTGCCAGCAGTTTAGACCGGACAGGGCTAGGAAGAGGAGGGTGGGTCGTCGCAGATACGCAGTATTTT. Translation: CASSLDRTGLGRGGWVVADTQYF.

J is TRBJ2-3 and V is TRBV10-3, with 9 bases that match TRBD2. CDR1 and CDR2 (germline): ENHRY, SYGVKD. V shed 6 bases, J shed 2 bases, and the junction held 12 bases outside the gene matches. The CDR3 totals 17 residues. The CDR3 protein is CAIRVTDGGGDTDTQYF. CDR3 coding DNA: TGTGCCATCAGGGTTACCGATGGCGGGGGGGACACAGATACGCAGTATTTT.

The chain recombines TRBV12-3 or TRBV12-4 with TRBJ2-7, with D tentatively TRBD2 (6 bases). This CDR3 spans 14 amino acids. Trimming removed 3 bases from V and 2 bases from J, with 11 bases in between. CDR3 DNA sequence: TGTGCCAGCAGTTTGAGGTCTAGCGCCTACGAGCAGTACTTC. Amino acids: CASSLRSSAYEQYF.

This clonotype was seen repeatedly, ten times or more. This chain uses TRBV4-2 with TRBJ2-5, with 7 bases lining up with TRBD2. CDR1 and CDR2 from the germline V gene are LGHNA and YNFKEQ. This CDR3 has 14 amino acids. The V and J ends lost 0 bases and 5 bases, in that order; junction bases with no gene match: 3. The CDR3 loop reads CASSQEVREETQYF. The DNA for the CDR3 is TGTGCCAGCAGCCAAGAGGTGCGGGAGGAGACCCAGTACTTC.

This clonotype was seen repeatedly, ten times or more. CDR3 coding DNA: TGTGCCAGCCGATCCCAGGGGGCAACCGGGGAGCTGTTTTTT. Its translation is CASRSQGATGELFF. This sequence joins TRBV12-3 or TRBV12-4 and TRBJ2-2; 8 bases line up with TRBD1. After removal of 8 bases from V and 5 bases from J, the junction contained 7 bases not matched to a gene. The CDR3 has 14 amino acids.

V usage is TRBV5-1 and J usage is TRBJ2-2, with 7 bases lining up with TRBD1. Trimming at V came to 0 bases and at J to 3 bases, leaving 14 bases not matched to a gene. The germline CDR1 and CDR2 sequences are SGHRS and YFSETQ. The length of the CDR3 is 19 residues. CDR3 nucleotides: TGCGCCAGCAGCTTGGAAACTTCGGGACAGATCAAATACACCGGGGAGCTGTTTTTT. It is translated as CASSLETSGQIKYTGELFF.

In its sample, this clonotype was seen a few times. This chain uses TRBV29-1 with TRBJ2-3; D not certain. This CDR3 region has 13 residues. CDR1 and CDR2 from the germline V gene are SQVTM and ANQGSEA. The V and J ends lost 0 bases and 8 bases respectively, with 12 bases between them. The DNA of the CDR3 is TGCAGCGTTGAAGATTCGAGGATTCTTACGCAGTATTTT. Translated: CSVEDSRILTQYF.

This clonotype was detected only a few times. The V gene is TRBV12-3 or TRBV12-4, the J gene TRBJ2-5; D remains ambiguous. Deletions cut 3 bases from V and 4 bases from J, with 9 bases between. CDR3 length equals 13 residues. This chain's CDR3 is CASSLGLSETQYF. In nucleotides, the CDR3 is TGTGCCAGCAGTTTGGGCTTATCAGAGACCCAGTACTTC.

This clonotype appeared a few times. V is TRBV21-1 and J is TRBJ2-7. TRBV21-1 is tagged as a pseudogene. The CDR3 is made up of 16 amino acids. The DNA of the CDR3 is TGTGCCAGCAGCAAAGTGACGGGGAAGAGCTCCTACGAGCAGTACGTC. Translated: CASSKVTGKSSYEQYV.

This clonotype was detected many times. V usage is TRBV5-1 and J usage is TRBJ2-7; maybe TRBD1 (5 bases). The CDR3 length is 13 residues. V shed 2 bases and J shed 3 bases, with 9 bases lying between them. CDR1 and CDR2 (germline): SGHRS, YFSETQ. CDR3 DNA sequence: TGCGCCAGCAGCTTAAACAGGAACTACGAGCAGTACTTC. Translation: CASSLNRNYEQYF.

The CDR3 loop reads CASSLDIGGRNTQYF. The CDR3 DNA sequence: TGTGCCAGCAGCTTGGATATCGGGGGCAGAAATACGCAGTATTTT. V and J are TRBV5-6 and TRBJ2-3, with D perhaps assigned TRBD1 or TRBD2 (6 bases each). This CDR3 contains 15 residues. Germline CDR1 is SGHDT and CDR2 is YYEEEE. The V end lost 0 bases, the J end lost 7 bases, and 15 bases lay between the germline ends.

The sample holds a few counts of this clonotype. The V and J genes are TRBV12-3 or TRBV12-4 and TRBJ2-1; 7 nucleotides agree with TRBD1. J lost 8 bases, V lost 8 bases, and 15 bases had no gene match. This CDR3 is built from 15 residues. Here the CDR3 reads CASSWPEGAGDEQFF. The CDR3 DNA reads TGTGCCAGCTCCTGGCCAGAGGGGGCCGGGGATGAGCAGTTCTTC.

This clonotype was detected only a few times. The chain employs TRBV20-1 and TRBJ2-3, with D unclear. Trimming left V 0 bases short and J 6 bases short, with 7 bases between. The CDR3 has 12 residues. The germline gives CDR1 DFQATT, CDR2 SNEGSKA (reference sequence). CDR3 residues: CSARDPVDTQYF. The CDR3 region has the DNA TGCAGTGCTAGAGATCCTGTCGATACGCAGTATTTT.

CDR3 region: CAASGRGNEKLFF. The CDR3 DNA reads TGTGCCGCCTCGGGCAGGGGCAATGAAAAACTGTTTTTT. V gene TRBV15 combines with J gene TRBJ1-4; tentatively, D is TRBD1 (6 bases). This CDR3 is 13 amino acids long. V lost 11 bases and J 5 bases, leaving 15 bases between the germline ends. From germline, CDR1 is LNHNV and CDR2 YYDKDF (reference sequence).

This clonotype was seen at least ten times. This chain connects TRBV5-1 to TRBJ1-6; no reliable D call. V was cut by 4 bases and J by 9 bases, with 17 bases left in between. The CDR3 is 15 amino acids. In germline, CDR1 is SGHRS, CDR2 YFSETQ. The CDR3 DNA reads as TGCGCCAGCAGCGAAACCGGGAGTGAAAGTTCACCCCTCCACTTT. Its translation: CASSETGSESSPLHF.

The chain combines TRBV27 with TRBJ2-7; no firm D call. Per the germline V gene, CDR1 is MNHEY and CDR2 is SMNVEV (reference sequence). The V end lost 2 bases, the J end lost 4 bases, and 12 bases lay between the germline ends. This CDR3 spans 14 amino acids. DNA for the CDR3: TGTGCCAGCAGTTTAGCTGGTCCACCGTACGAGCAGTACTTC. Translation: CASSLAGPPYEQYF.